This TCR beta chain was recorded in a study of cytomegalovirus exposure and HLA in healthy donors. PCR amplification relied on 60 Vbeta primers (plus 13 Jbeta primers). The assay was immunoSEQ multiplex PCR, and TCRdb's table has in-frame clones only and misses some. There are about 120,000 clones in the sample; around a tenth occur only once, and 2.5% to 3.5% lies in the top ten. The germline CDR1 and CDR2 sequences are WSHSY and SAAADI. The CDR3 runs to 17 residues. Trimming shortened V by 7 bases and J by 0 bases, and 21 bases separated the two germline ends. Sequencing was performed on PBMCs. This sequence originates from a man aged 25 to 45 in good health and CMV-seronegative. This chain links TRBV10-2 with TRBJ1-1; possible D gene TRBD1, 5 bases. As DNA, the CDR3 is TGCGCCAGCACCGACCGGGGGGACGAGGGTTTGAACACTGAAGCTTTCTTT. Translating it yields CASTDRGDEGLNTEAFF.